This T cell receptor (beta chain) comes out of a study of molecular identifiers for immune sequencing clone quantification. Regarding this clonotype: A single base separates this from a much larger clone, so it may be a read error.

Sorting selected naive CD8 T cells with a CD8+CD4-CCR7+CD45RA+ phenotype. The CDR3 sequence is 13 residues long. With listed TCR primers and previously described methods, bulk TCR libraries were prepared. TCRdb reprocessed the PCR reads with MiXCR, giving one entry per CDR3 protein. The data contain some 100,000 distinct CDR3 sequences, roughly 20% of them singletons. The sample comprised naive CD8+ T cells from blood, with Jurkat cell RNA spiked in. Subset described: FACS-sorted CD8+CD4-CCR7+CD45RA+ naive T cells. The chain joins TRBV12-3 or TRBV12-4 to TRBJ2-5, with a weak D call TRBD1 (5 bases). This sequence was found in a human donor in good health. Some libraries in this study had Jurkat cell RNA spiked in. The CDR3 region is CASSEQGIETQHF. Here the CDR3 DNA reads TGTGCCAGCAGTGAGCAGGGTATCGAGACCCAGCACTTC.